These T cell receptor beta chains were read from a single sample in a study of molecular identifiers for immune sequencing clone quantification. TCRdb used MiXCR to reprocess the PCR reads, holding one entry per CDR3 protein. The sample includes approximately 97,000 distinct CDR3 sequences, around 30% of them seen just once. What was sequenced was naive CD8+ T cells from blood, with Jurkat cell RNA spiked in. The receptors originated from a human donor in good health. Some libraries in this study had Jurkat cell RNA spiked in. Both conserved end residues are part of each CDR3. Each record gives: clone size, V gene, D gene, J gene, CDR3 length, CDR3 DNA, CDR3 protein. A D gene is named only where the DNA matches it firmly. Rows give clone size only sometimes, using once, few, many, or a class for an expanded clone.

size: few
V: TRBV29-1
D: TRBD1
J: TRBJ2-7
length: 13
DNA: TGCAGCGCCGGGACAGGGGGCATATACGAGCAGTACTTC
CDR3: CSAGTGGIYEQYF

size: many
V: TRBV29-1
D: .
J: TRBJ2-3
length: 13
DNA: TGCAGCGTTGACGGGGGGCGCACAGATACGCAGTATTTT
CDR3: CSVDGGRTDTQYF

size: .
V: TRBV18
D: TRBD1
J: TRBJ1-1
length: 13
DNA: TGTGCCAGCTCACCGGGGGACAGTTCTGAAGCTTCCTTT
CDR3: CASSPGDSSEASF

size: .
V: TRBV28
D: TRBD2
J: TRBJ2-2
length: 16
DNA: TGTGCCAGCAGTTTCCCCCCCAGCGGGAGGGCCGGGGAGCTGTATTTT
CDR3: CASSFPPSGRAGELYF

size: few
V: TRBV13
D: .
J: TRBJ2-3
length: 14
DNA: TGTGCCAGCTTCTTCGGTGTAAGCACAGATACGCAGTATTTT
CDR3: CASFFGVSTDTQYF

size: .
V: TRBV2
D: TRBD2
J: TRBJ2-7
length: 15
DNA: TGTGCCAGCAGTGAAAAGCGGGGGGGAGTATACGAGCAGTACTTC
CDR3: CASSEKRGGVYEQYF

size: few
V: TRBV11-2
D: .
J: TRBJ2-4
length: 17
DNA: TGTGCCAGCAGCTCCGGGGCCTACACCTTAGCCAAAAACATTCAGTACTTC
CDR3: CASSSGAYTLAKNIQYF

size: .
V: TRBV4-1
D: TRBD2
J: TRBJ2-1
length: 15
DNA: TGCGCCAGCAGCCTGCTCTCTAGCGGTCGTGGTGAGCAGTTCTTC
CDR3: CASSLLSSGRGEQFF

size: .
V: TRBV28
D: .
J: TRBJ1-4
length: 12
DNA: TGTGCCAGCGGGCAGTCTGCTGAAAAACTGTTTTTT
CDR3: CASGQSAEKLFF

size: .
V: TRBV29-1
D: TRBD1
J: TRBJ2-5
length: 17
DNA: TGCAGCGCCAAAGGGACAGGGGGGCCTCGGGGGCTTGAGACCCAGTACTTC
CDR3: CSAKGTGGPRGLETQYF

size: .
V: TRBV6-2/TRBV6-3
D: TRBD1
J: TRBJ2-7
length: 15
DNA: TGTGCCAGCACAGCCCACCATAGACAGGGCTACGAGCAGTACTTC
CDR3: CASTAHHRQGYEQYF

size: few
V: TRBV27
D: .
J: TRBJ2-7
length: 15
DNA: TGTGCCAGCAGTTTTCGGGTTAGCGCGATGAAGGAGCAGTACTTC
CDR3: CASSFRVSAMKEQYF

size: .
V: TRBV19
D: .
J: TRBJ1-5
length: 13
DNA: TGTGCCAGTAGTATAGACGGGAACCAGCCCCAGCATTTT
CDR3: CASSIDGNQPQHF

size: few
V: TRBV5-1
D: TRBD1
J: TRBJ2-7
length: 15
DNA: TGCGCCAGCAGCTCATGGACAGGGGGCAGCGACGAGCAGTACTTC
CDR3: CASSSWTGGSDEQYF

size: few
V: TRBV12-3/TRBV12-4
D: TRBD1
J: TRBJ1-4
length: 16
DNA: TGTGCCAGCAGTTTAGGACAGGGGGCAACTAATGAAAAACTGTTTTTT
CDR3: CASSLGQGATNEKLFF

size: many
V: TRBV24-1
D: .
J: TRBJ2-2
length: 14
DNA: TGTGCCACCAGTTCGACAGCGAACACCGGGGAGCTGTTTTTT
CDR3: CATSSTANTGELFF

size: few
V: TRBV12-3/TRBV12-4
D: .
J: TRBJ1-1
length: 14
DNA: TGTGCCAGCATTTTCCAGGGATTGGGGACTGAAGCTTTCTTT
CDR3: CASIFQGLGTEAFF

size: .
V: TRBV20-1
D: .
J: TRBJ2-5
length: 13
DNA: TGCAGTGCTAGCCAAACAGTTACAAGGACCCAGTACTTC
CDR3: CSASQTVTRTQYF

size: few
V: TRBV2
D: TRBD2
J: TRBJ2-5
length: 16
DNA: TGTGCCAGCAGTGGGACTAGCGGGAAAAGACAAGAGACCCAGTACTTC
CDR3: CASSGTSGKRQETQYF

size: .
V: TRBV10-3
D: TRBD2
J: TRBJ2-6
length: 17
DNA: TGTGCCATCATGGGACTAGCGGGCTCCTCTGGGGCCAACGTCCTGACTTTC
CDR3: CAIMGLAGSSGANVLTF

size: .
V: TRBV12-3/TRBV12-4
D: .
J: TRBJ2-5
length: 11
DNA: TGTGCCAGCAGTTTTTCTGAGACCCAGTACTTC
CDR3: CASSFSETQYF

size: .
V: TRBV6-5
D: .
J: TRBJ2-5
length: 14
DNA: TGTGCCAGCAGTCCACCGGGACCGCAAGAGACCCAGTACTTC
CDR3: CASSPPGPQETQYF

size: many
V: TRBV28
D: .
J: TRBJ2-6
length: 15
DNA: TGTGCCAGCAGTTATCGGGGCTCTGGGGCCAACGTCCTGACTTTC
CDR3: CASSYRGSGANVLTF

size: many
V: TRBV6-5
D: .
J: TRBJ2-7
length: 15
DNA: TGTGCCAGCAGTTACTCGCTCAGGGAAAAAGACGAGCAGTACTTC
CDR3: CASSYSLREKDEQYF

size: .
V: TRBV20-1
D: .
J: TRBJ1-5
length: 19
DNA: TGCAGTGCTAGAAACATACCGGGACTTGCGCGGTTGAGCAATCAGCCCCAGCATTTT
CDR3: CSARNIPGLARLSNQPQHF

size: few
V: TRBV6-2/TRBV6-3
D: .
J: TRBJ2-7
length: 15
DNA: TGTGCCAGCAGAACGACAGGCTCATTCTTCTACGAGCAGTACTTC
CDR3: CASRTTGSFFYEQYF

size: .
V: TRBV27
D: .
J: TRBJ2-1
length: 13
DNA: TGTGCCAGCAGTTGGGGGCGAGAGAATGAGCAGTTCTTC
CDR3: CASSWGRENEQFF

size: few
V: TRBV9
D: TRBD2
J: TRBJ2-7
length: 19
DNA: TGTGCCAGCAGCGTAGGCCCAGGGGTTTCGGCTAGCGGGAAGGGCGAGCAGTACTTC
CDR3: CASSVGPGVSASGKGEQYF

size: .
V: TRBV7-6
D: TRBD2
J: TRBJ2-1
length: 16
DNA: TGTGCCAGCAGCTTAGAGGGACTAGCGGCTTACAATGAGCAGTTCTTC
CDR3: CASSLEGLAAYNEQFF

size: .
V: TRBV5-6
D: .
J: TRBJ2-2
length: 13
DNA: TGTGCCAGCAGCCCGACCCTCACCGGGGAGCTGTTTTTT
CDR3: CASSPTLTGELFF

size: .
V: TRBV12-3/TRBV12-4
D: TRBD2
J: TRBJ2-3
length: 17
DNA: TGTGCCAGCAGTTTCACTATTATAGCGGGAGACACAGATACGCAGTATTTT
CDR3: CASSFTIIAGDTDTQYF